These 21 T cell receptor delta chains share one sample of origin, sequenced in a study of gamma-delta T cells after stem cell transplantation. TCRdb reprocessed the RT-PCR reads through CATT. The sample carries about 2,400 delta-chain clones, nearly 45% recorded once. The sequenced material came from gamma-delta T cells. Receptor source: a human donor. It is not recorded whose cells these are; they may come from a transplant donor.

This clone has only a few counts. A much more abundant neighbour one base away suggests this may be a read error. At the DNA level, this CDR3 is encoded by other sequences in the same sample as well. The J gene is TRDJ1, the V gene TRDV2; D is uncertain. The CDR3 length is 16 residues. The ends were cut back, 3 bases at V and 3 bases at J, with 19 bases in the middle. Germline V CDR1 and CDR2: GEAIGNYY, EKD. This CDR3 reads CACDLLTTLSSDKLIF. CDR3 in DNA: TGTGCCTGTGACTTGTTGACCACTCTCTCCTCCGATAAACTCATCTTT.

Turning to this clone: A far more abundant clone sits one base away, making this likely a read error. Different DNA sequences within this sample yield the same CDR3. The V and J genes are TRDV2 and TRDJ3; 7 bases align to TRDD3. There are 26 residues in the CDR3. CDR1 GEAIGNYY and CDR2 EKD come from the germline V gene. CDR3 sequence reads: CACDTVKPPGLGATLLSSWDTRHMFF. Here the CDR3 DNA reads TGTGCCTGTGACACCGTAAAGCCCCCGGGGCTGGGGGCCACCCTTCTCAGTTCCTGGGACACCCGACACATGTTTTTC.

As to this clone: A junction boundary mismatches the germline segment, possibly from a read error. The same CDR3 can be traced to other DNA sequences in this sample. The chain recombines TRDV2 with TRDJ3; TRDD3 aligns across 10 bases. Germline V lookup: CDR1 GEAIGNYY, CDR2 EKD. The CDR3 has 20 amino acids. Here the CDR3 reads CACDTPPLGDVSCDTRPMFF. In nucleotides, the CDR3 is TGTGCCTGTGACACTCCTCCACTGGGGGATGTTTCCTGTGACACCCGACCGATGTTTTTC.

As for this clone: Since a much larger clone is just one base distant, this may be a read error. The chain has TRDV2 and TRDJ1; 9 bases fit TRDD3. V trimming: 0 bases; J trimming: 0 bases; junction bases outside the gene matches: 10. The CDR3 consists of 18 residues. Germline V gene lookup returns CDR1 GEAIGNYY and CDR2 EKD. CDR3 bases: TGTGCCTGTGACACCCTCGCTACTGGGGGAGCCCACACCGATAAACTCATCTTT. Its translation is CACDTLATGGAHTDKLIF.

V is TRDV2 and J is TRDJ1, with 13 bases that match TRDD3. Trimming removed 3 bases from V and 0 bases from J; junction bases left unmatched: 12. The germline V gene has CDR1 GEAIGNYY and CDR2 EKD. The CDR3 consists of 19 residues. This CDR3 is CACDPVLGDTRGYTDKLIF. The CDR3 DNA reads as TGTGCCTGTGACCCCGTACTGGGGGATACGCGGGGGTACACCGATAAACTCATCTTT.

A few counts support this clone. V usage is TRDV2 and J usage is TRDJ1; 7 nucleotides match TRDD3. The CDR3 totals 15 residues. Trimming at V came to 2 bases and at J to 0 bases, leaving 5 bases not matched to a gene. In germline, CDR1 is GEAIGNYY, CDR2 EKD. CDR3 coding DNA: TGTGCCTGTGACAACCTGGGGGCTAACACCGATAAACTCATCTTT. Its translation is CACDNLGANTDKLIF.

The V call is TRDV2, the J call TRDJ3; 7 bases match TRDD3. V gave up 3 bases and J gave up 18 bases; unmatched junction bases: 31. The CDR3 is 20 residues long. Germline V gene lookup returns CDR1 GEAIGNYY and CDR2 EKD. CDR3 loop: CACDSFHWGSSSWDTRPMFF. In DNA form, the CDR3 reads TGTGCCTGTGACTCCTTTCACTGGGGATCCAGCTCCTGGGACACCCGCCCGATGTTTTTC.

Only a few counts were recorded for this clone. The V gene is TRDV2, the J gene TRDJ1; 8 bases are a match to TRDD3. The CDR3 sequence is 15 residues long. Germline V gives CDR1 GEAIGNYY, CDR2 EKD. Trimming cost V 4 bases and J 1 base; bases outside gene matches: 7. The DNA of the CDR3 is TGTGCCTGTGAACTACTGGGGGCTCGCACCGATAAACTCATCTTT. Encoded protein: CACELLGARTDKLIF.

The chain is built from TRDV2 and TRDJ1; D perhaps matches TRDD3 (5 bases). V was shortened by 0 bases and J by 0 bases, with 19 bases between the two germline ends. Germline CDR1 is GEAIGNYY and CDR2 is EKD. The CDR3 is 18 amino acids. CDR3 sequence reads: CACDTVGSLRVYTDKLIF. The DNA for the CDR3 is TGTGCCTGTGACACCGTGGGGTCCCTAAGGGTGTACACCGATAAACTCATCTTT.

This clone was seen only a few times. V usage is TRDV2 and J usage is TRDJ1; perhaps TRDD3 as D (6 bases). Germline assignment: CDR1 GEAIGNYY and CDR2 EKD. The CDR3 contains 18 residues. The V and J ends lost 1 base and 1 base respectively, with 21 bases between them. The CDR3, as DNA: TGTGCCTGTGACACTGTTGGGGGCATAACCTTAGCCACCGATAAACTCATCTTT. It yields the protein CACDTVGGITLATDKLIF.

The chain employs TRDV2 and TRDJ2; tentative D call: TRDD2 (5 bases). The germline CDR1 and CDR2 sequences are GEAIGNYY and EKD. The CDR3 sequence is 13 residues long. The V gene lost 3 bases and the J gene lost 7 bases, with 11 bases spanning the gap. CDR3 region: CACDPLQKAQLFF. CDR3 in DNA: TGTGCCTGTGACCCCCTACAGAAAGCACAACTCTTCTTT.

There are a few counts of this clone. This chain connects TRDV2 to TRDJ1; D is undetermined. This CDR3 has 15 amino acids. Germline-derived CDR1 and CDR2 are GEAIGNYY and EKD. The V gene lost 3 bases and the J gene lost 12 bases, with 25 bases spanning the gap. CDR3 bases: TGTGCCTGTGACCTACGACGGGCTCGCCAACTGTGGGTCATCTTT. Translating it yields CACDLRRARQLWVIF.

A note on this clone: Other nucleotide sequences in the sample specify the same CDR3. V and J are TRDV2 and TRDJ1; 8 bases agree with TRDD3. Germline V gives CDR1 GEAIGNYY, CDR2 EKD. The CDR3 is made up of 19 amino acids. J gave up 0 bases and V 0 bases, and 14 bases lay outside the gene matches. The CDR3 loop reads CACDTVGDTGTRDTDKLIF. CDR3 nucleotides: TGTGCCTGTGACACCGTAGGGGATACCGGGACCCGTGACACCGATAAACTCATCTTT.

In regard to this clone: A much more abundant neighbour one base away suggests this may be a read error. The sample contains more than one DNA sequence encoding this CDR3. This chain joins TRDV2 and TRDJ1; 9 bases are shared with TRDD3. From germline, CDR1 is GEAIGNYY and CDR2 EKD. The CDR3 sequence is 18 residues long. In DNA form, the CDR3 reads TGTGCCTGTGACACCTTTTACTCTGGGGGATCGGAGGGCGATAAACTAATCTTT. Translated: CACDTFYSGGSEGDKLIF.

This chain links TRDV2 with TRDJ1; 9 bases match TRDD3. The CDR3 extends over 14 amino acids. The V gene end was trimmed by 0 bases and the J gene end by 7 bases; junction bases not matched to a gene: 5. The germline V gene has CDR1 GEAIGNYY and CDR2 EKD. CDR3 residues: CACDTVGDMGKLIF. In DNA, the CDR3 is TGTGCCTGTGACACCGTGGGGGATATGGGTAAACTCATCTTT.

This clone qualifies as medium-sized. The rearrangement uses TRDV2 and TRDJ1; 9 nucleotides match TRDD3. The trim removed 3 bases at V and 0 bases at J, leaving 19 bases unmatched. Germline V gene sequence: CDR1 GEAIGNYY, CDR2 EKD. CDR3 length equals 20 residues. CDR3 sequence: CACDPAGVGDRLSYTDKLIF. For the CDR3, the DNA is TGTGCCTGTGACCCAGCTGGGGTGGGGGATAGGCTTTCGTACACCGATAAACTCATCTTT.

The chain employs TRDV2 and TRDJ3, with D possibly being TRDD3 (5 bases). Trimming removed 3 bases from V and 3 bases from J, with 32 bases in between. The CDR3 length is 23 residues. Germline V lookup: CDR1 GEAIGNYY, CDR2 EKD. The CDR3 bases are TGTGCCTGTGACGAAACGGAATTTAGGCCTGGAGGGGGTCCAAGCTGGGACACCCGACAGATGTTTTTC. Its protein product is CACDETEFRPGGGPSWDTRQMFF.

This clone is categorized as large. Other nucleotide sequences in the sample specify the same CDR3. The chain is built from TRDV2 and TRDJ3; 8 bases match TRDD3. V lost 0 bases to trimming and J lost 0 bases; unmatched junction nucleotides: 6. Germline V gene data show CDR1 as GEAIGNYY and CDR2 as EKD. This CDR3 comprises 19 residues. The CDR3 nucleotides are TGTGCCTGTGACACCGCTGGGGGACTCCACTCCTGGGACACCCGACAGATGTTTTTC. Translation: CACDTAGGLHSWDTRQMFF.

The rearrangement links TRDV2 to TRDJ1; 7 bases are a match to TRDD3. V trimming: 3 bases; J trimming: 0 bases; junction bases outside the gene matches: 18. Germline-derived CDR1 and CDR2 are GEAIGNYY and EKD. The CDR3 is 19 amino acids. The DNA for the CDR3 is TGTGCCTGTGACCCACTTAAGCCTTCTGGGGGTGACCACACCGATAAACTCATCTTT. Protein: CACDPLKPSGGDHTDKLIF.

V and J are TRDV2 and TRDJ1; TRDD3 matches 8 bases. After removal of 0 bases from V and 0 bases from J, the junction contained 8 bases not matched to a gene. Germline CDR1 reads GEAIGNYY; CDR2 reads EKD. The CDR3 is 17 residues long. For the CDR3, the DNA is TGTGCCTGTGACACCGTTGGATGGGGGATCAACACCGATAAACTCATCTTT. Its protein is CACDTVGWGINTDKLIF.

The chain recombines TRDV2 with TRDJ1; 8 bases align to TRDD3. CDR1 and CDR2 from the germline V gene are GEAIGNYY and EKD. With V trimmed by 3 bases and J by 0 bases, 26 bases remained unmatched. This CDR3 has 22 residues. The CDR3 here is CACDVLGNTGGHRKGDTDKLIF. In DNA, the CDR3 is TGTGCCTGTGACGTTCTCGGTAATACTGGGGGCCACCGCAAAGGAGACACCGATAAACTCATCTTT.